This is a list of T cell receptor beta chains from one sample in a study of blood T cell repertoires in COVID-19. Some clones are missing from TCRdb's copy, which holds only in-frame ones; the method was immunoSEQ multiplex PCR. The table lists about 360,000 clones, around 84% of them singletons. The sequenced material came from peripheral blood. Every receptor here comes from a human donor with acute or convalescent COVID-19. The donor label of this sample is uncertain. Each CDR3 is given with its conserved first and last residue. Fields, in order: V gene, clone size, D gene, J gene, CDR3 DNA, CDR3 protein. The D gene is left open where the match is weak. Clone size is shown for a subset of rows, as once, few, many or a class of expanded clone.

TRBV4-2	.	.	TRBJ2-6	TGTGCCAGCAGCCAGGATGTCCAGGGGAGCTCTGGGGCCAACGTCCTGACTTTC	CASSQDVQGSSGANVLTF
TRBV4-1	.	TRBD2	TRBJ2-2	TGCGCCAGCAGCCAACGCCCAGGACTAGCGGGAGGGACCGGGGAGCTGTTTTTT	CASSQRPGLAGGTGELFF
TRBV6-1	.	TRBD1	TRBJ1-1	TGTGCCAGCAGTCAAGGGGGGGACAGGTTTAACACTGAAGCTTTCTTT	CASSQGGDRFNTEAFF
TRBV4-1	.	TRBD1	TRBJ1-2	TGCGCCAGCAGCCAAGTAGTAGGGGACAGGGCTTATGGCTACACCTTC	CASSQVVGDRAYGYTF
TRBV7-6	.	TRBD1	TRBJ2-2	TGTGCCAGCAGCTCCCGGGACAGGGACACCGGGGAGCTGTTTTTT	CASSSRDRDTGELFF
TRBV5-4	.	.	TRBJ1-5	TGTGCCAGCAGCTATTGGGACACAAATCAGCCCCAGCATTTT	CASSYWDTNQPQHF
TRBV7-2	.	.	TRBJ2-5	TGTGCCAGCAGTTATGACAGGTTCGAGGAGACCCAGTACTTC	CASSYDRFEETQYF
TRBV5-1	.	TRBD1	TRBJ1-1	TGCGCCAGCAGCTCGGGACAGGGCAGGACTGAAGCTTTCTTT	CASSSGQGRTEAFF
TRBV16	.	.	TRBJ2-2	TGTGCCAGCAGCCAATATAGGAACACCGGGGAGCTGTTTTTT	CASSQYRNTGELFF
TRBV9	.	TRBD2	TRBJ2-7	TGTGCCAGCAGCGTTGGCGGGGAGGGCTACGAGCAGTACTTC	CASSVGGEGYEQYF
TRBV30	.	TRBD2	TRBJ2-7	TGTGCCTGGAGTGTAGAGGGTAGCGGGAGGTACGAGCAGTACTTC	CAWSVEGSGRYEQYF
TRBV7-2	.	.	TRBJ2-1	TGTGCCAGCAGCTTTCGACGGGAAACTTACAATGAGCAGTTCTTC	CASSFRRETYNEQFF
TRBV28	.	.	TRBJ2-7	TGTGCCAGCAGTTTCCAGGTAACCTACGAGCAGTACTTC	CASSFQVTYEQYF
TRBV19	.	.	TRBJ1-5	TGTGCCAGCAGTTATGGACGGACAGTACTCAATCAGCCCCAGCATTTT	CASSYGRTVLNQPQHF
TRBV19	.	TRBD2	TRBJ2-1	TGTGCCAGTAGTATATTCGGGACGGGCGGGAGAAATGAGCAGTTCTTC	CASSIFGTGGRNEQFF
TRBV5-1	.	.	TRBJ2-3	TGCGCCAGCAGCGGGGCTAGTCTAGCGGATACGCAGTATTTT	CASSGASLADTQYF
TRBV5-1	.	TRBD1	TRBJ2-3	TGCGCCAGCAGCCATCGGACAGGGGTAACCACAGATACGCAGTATTTT	CASSHRTGVTTDTQYF
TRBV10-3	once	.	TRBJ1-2	TGTGCCATCAGTGAGGCGAAGGGAGGCGGCTATGGCTACACCTTC	CAISEAKGGGYGYTF
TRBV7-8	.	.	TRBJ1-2	TGTGCCAGCAGCTTAAACAGGCTCTATGGCTACACCTTC	CASSLNRLYGYTF
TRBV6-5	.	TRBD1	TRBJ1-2	TGTGCCAGCAGTAACAGGGGGCCCGGCTACACCTTC	CASSNRGPGYTF
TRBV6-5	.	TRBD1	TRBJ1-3	TGTGCCAGCAAGCAGGACAGGGCTTTTGGAAACACCATATATTTT	CASKQDRAFGNTIYF
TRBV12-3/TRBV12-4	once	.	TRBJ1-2	TGTGCCAGCAGTATCTACAACTATGGCTACACCTTC	CASSIYNYGYTF
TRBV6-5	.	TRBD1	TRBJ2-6	TGTGCCAGCCGGACAGGGGGCTCTGGGGCCAACGTCCTGACTTTC	CASRTGGSGANVLTF
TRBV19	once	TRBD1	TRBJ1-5	TGTGCCAGTAGGGGGACAGGGAGGTACAATCAGCCCCAGCATTTT	CASRGTGRYNQPQHF
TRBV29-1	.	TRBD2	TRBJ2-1	TGCAGCGTGAAACTAGCGGGAGCGATCACCTACAATGAGCAGTTCTTC	CSVKLAGAITYNEQFF
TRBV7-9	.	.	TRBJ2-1	TGTGCCAGCAGCCGTACAGGGATTCAGGGGAATGAGCAGTTCTTC	CASSRTGIQGNEQFF
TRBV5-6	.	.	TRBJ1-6	TGTGCCAGCAGCTTCGGGGGGAACAATTCACCCCTCCACTTT	CASSFGGNNSPLHF
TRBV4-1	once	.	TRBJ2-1	TGCGCCAGCAGCCAAGTTTGGTTGGTGGGGGGTAGCTCCTACAATGAGCAGTTCTTC	CASSQVWLVGGSSYNEQFF
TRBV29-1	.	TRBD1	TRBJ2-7	TGCAGCGCCCTAACGAGGACAGGGTCCTACGAGCAGTACTTC	CSALTRTGSYEQYF
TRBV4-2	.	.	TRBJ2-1	TGTGCCAGCAGCCACCTTCTGGACTCCCCAATTGAGCAGTTCTTC	CASSHLLDSPIEQFF
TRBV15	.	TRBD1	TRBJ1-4	TGTGCCACCAGCAGGGATGGGACAGCAACTAATGAAAAACTGTTTTTT	CATSRDGTATNEKLFF
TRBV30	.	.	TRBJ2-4	TGTGCCTGGAGGGTATACGGAAACATTCAGTACTTC	CAWRVYGNIQYF
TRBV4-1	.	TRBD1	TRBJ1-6	TGCGCCAGCAGCCAAGAGGGGGACAGGCCGCGATCACCCCTCCACTTT	CASSQEGDRPRSPLHF
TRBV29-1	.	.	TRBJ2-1	TGCAGCGTGAGAGGACTTCACTACAATGAGCAGTTCTTC	CSVRGLHYNEQFF
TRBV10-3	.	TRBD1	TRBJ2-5	TGTGCCATCAGTGAGGACAGGGCCCAGTACTTC	CAISEDRAQYF
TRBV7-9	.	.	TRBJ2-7	TGTGCCAGCAGCTTATCGGACACGGACTACGAGCAGTACTTC	CASSLSDTDYEQYF
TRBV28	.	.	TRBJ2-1	TGTGCCAGCAGTGCAACAGGATACAATGAGCAGTTCTTC	CASSATGYNEQFF
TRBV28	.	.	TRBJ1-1	TGTGCCAGCAACAGGCCCCATCACACTGAAGCTTTCTTT	CASNRPHHTEAFF
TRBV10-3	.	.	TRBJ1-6	TGTGCCATCAGTGGGGTCACCGGGGGTTCACCCCTCCACTTT	CAISGVTGGSPLHF
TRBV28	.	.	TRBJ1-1	TGTGCCAGCAGCTCACCCGGACAGATGAACACTGAAGCTTTCTTT	CASSSPGQMNTEAFF
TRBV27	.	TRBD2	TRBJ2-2	TGTGCCAGCAGCAGTAGCGGGAGGGGACGCACCGGGGAGCTGTTTTTT	CASSSSGRGRTGELFF
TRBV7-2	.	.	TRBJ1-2	TGTGCCAGCAGCTTCGCGGGTGGGGTAGCTAACTATGGCTACACCTTC	CASSFAGGVANYGYTF
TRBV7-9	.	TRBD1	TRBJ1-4	TGTGCCAGCAGCTTAGAGAACTGGACAGGGGAAAAACTGTTTTTT	CASSLENWTGEKLFF
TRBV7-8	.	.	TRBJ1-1	TGTGCCAGCAGCTTACAGGGCGGCCGGTTTACTGAAGCTTTCTTT	CASSLQGGRFTEAFF
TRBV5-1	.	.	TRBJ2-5	TGCGCCAGCAGCTCCCTGACTCTCCAAGAGACCCAGTACTTC	CASSSLTLQETQYF
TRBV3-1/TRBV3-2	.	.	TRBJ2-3	TGTGCCAGCAGCCCAGGACTTGGGGAAGGAGGCTGGGATACGCAGTATTTT	CASSPGLGEGGWDTQYF